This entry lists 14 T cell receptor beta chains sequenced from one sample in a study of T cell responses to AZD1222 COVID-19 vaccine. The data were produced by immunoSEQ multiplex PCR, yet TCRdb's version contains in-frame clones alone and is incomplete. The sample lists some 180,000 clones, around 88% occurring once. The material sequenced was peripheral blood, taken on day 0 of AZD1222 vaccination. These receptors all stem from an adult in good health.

The CDR3 here is CATLQQGTDTQYF. The CDR3 DNA reads as TGTGCCACCCTTCAACAGGGGACAGATACGCAGTATTTT. This chain joins TRBV19 and TRBJ2-3; 7 nucleotides match TRBD1. Germline V CDR1 and CDR2: LNHDA, SQIVND (reference sequence). The CDR3 runs 13 residues. Trimming took 10 bases from V and 3 from J; bases not matched to a gene: 7. The whole variable domain, remainder taken from reference TRBV19 and TRBJ2-3, is DGGITQSPKYLFRKEGQNVTLSCEQNLNHDAMYWYRQDPGQGLRLIYYSQIVNDFQKGDIAEGYSVSREKKESFPLTVTSAQKNPTAFYLCATLQQGTDTQYFGPGTRLTVL.

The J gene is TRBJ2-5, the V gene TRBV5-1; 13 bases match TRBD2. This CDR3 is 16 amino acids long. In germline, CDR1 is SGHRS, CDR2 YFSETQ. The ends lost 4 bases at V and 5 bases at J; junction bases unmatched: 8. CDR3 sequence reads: CASSGLAGDGRETQYF. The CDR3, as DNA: TGCGCCAGCAGCGGACTAGCGGGAGACGGGCGGGAGACCCAGTACTTC. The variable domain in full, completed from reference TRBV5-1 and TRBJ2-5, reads KAGVTQTPRYLIKTRGQQVTLSCSPISGHRSVSWYQQTPGQGLQFLFEYFSETQRNKGNFPGRFSGRQFSNSRSEMNVSTLELGDSALYLCASSGLAGDGRETQYFGPGTRLLVL.

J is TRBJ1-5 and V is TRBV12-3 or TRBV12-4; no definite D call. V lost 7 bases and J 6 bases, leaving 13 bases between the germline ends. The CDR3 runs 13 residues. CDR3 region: CASTRATGQPQHF. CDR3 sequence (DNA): TGTGCCAGCACTAGGGCCACGGGTCAGCCCCAGCATTTT.

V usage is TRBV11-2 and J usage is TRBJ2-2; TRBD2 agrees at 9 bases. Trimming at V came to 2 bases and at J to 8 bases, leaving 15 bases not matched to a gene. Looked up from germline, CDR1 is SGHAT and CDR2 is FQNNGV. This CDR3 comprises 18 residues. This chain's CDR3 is CASSLSRMGSGSRGELFF. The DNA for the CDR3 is TGTGCCAGCAGCTTATCACGTATGGGTAGCGGGAGTCGGGGGGAGCTGTTTTTT.

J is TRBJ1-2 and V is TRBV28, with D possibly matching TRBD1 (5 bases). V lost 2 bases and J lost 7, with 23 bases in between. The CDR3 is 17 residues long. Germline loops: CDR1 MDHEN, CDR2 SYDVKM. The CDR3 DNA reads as TGTGCCAGCAGTTTAAGCGGGACGAATGCCCATTATCGTGGCTACACCTTC. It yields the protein CASSLSGTNAHYRGYTF.

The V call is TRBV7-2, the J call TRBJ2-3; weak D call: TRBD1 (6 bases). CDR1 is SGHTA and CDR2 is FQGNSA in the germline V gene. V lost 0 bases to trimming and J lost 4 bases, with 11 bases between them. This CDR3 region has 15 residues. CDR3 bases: TGTGCCAGCAGCTTAGCGGGGGCCCCCTCAGATACGCAGTATTTT. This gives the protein CASSLAGAPSDTQYF.

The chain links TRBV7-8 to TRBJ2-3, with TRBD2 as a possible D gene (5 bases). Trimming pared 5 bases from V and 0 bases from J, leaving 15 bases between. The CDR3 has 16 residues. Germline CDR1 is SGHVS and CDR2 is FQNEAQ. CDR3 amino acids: CASSPGAPGSTDTQYF. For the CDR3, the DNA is TGTGCCAGCAGCCCCGGAGCCCCGGGGAGCACAGATACGCAGTATTTT.

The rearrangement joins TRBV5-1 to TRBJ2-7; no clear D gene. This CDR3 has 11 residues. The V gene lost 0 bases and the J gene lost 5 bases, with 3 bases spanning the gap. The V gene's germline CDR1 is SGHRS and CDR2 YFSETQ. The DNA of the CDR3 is TGCGCCAGCAGCTTGGAGCACGAGCAGTACTTC. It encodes CASSLEHEQYF.

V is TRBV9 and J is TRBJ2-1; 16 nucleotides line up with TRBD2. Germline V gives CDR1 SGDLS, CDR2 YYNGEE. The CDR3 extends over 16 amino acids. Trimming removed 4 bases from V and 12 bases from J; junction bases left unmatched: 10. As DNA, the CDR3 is TGTGCCAGCAGCCCGACGCCGGGACTAGCGGGAGGGGGGCAGTTCTTC. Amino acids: CASSPTPGLAGGGQFF.

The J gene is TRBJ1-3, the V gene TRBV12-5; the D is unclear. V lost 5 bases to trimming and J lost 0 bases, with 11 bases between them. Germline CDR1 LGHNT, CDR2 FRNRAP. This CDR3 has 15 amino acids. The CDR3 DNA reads TGTGCTAGTGGTCCCCGGCAGATCTCTGGAAACACCATATATTTT. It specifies CASGPRQISGNTIYF.

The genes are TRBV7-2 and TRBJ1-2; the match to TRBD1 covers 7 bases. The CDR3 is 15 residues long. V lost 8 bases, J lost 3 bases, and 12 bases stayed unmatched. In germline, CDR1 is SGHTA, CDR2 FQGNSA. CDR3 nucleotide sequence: TGTGCCAGCCGCGGGGCCGGGACAGCCTACTATGGCTACACCTTC. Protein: CASRGAGTAYYGYTF.

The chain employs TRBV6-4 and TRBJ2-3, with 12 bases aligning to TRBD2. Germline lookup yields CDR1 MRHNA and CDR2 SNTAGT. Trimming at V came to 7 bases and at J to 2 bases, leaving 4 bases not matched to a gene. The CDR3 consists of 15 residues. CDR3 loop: CASKASGGATDTQYF. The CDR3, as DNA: TGTGCCAGCAAGGCTAGCGGGGGGGCCACAGATACGCAGTATTTT.

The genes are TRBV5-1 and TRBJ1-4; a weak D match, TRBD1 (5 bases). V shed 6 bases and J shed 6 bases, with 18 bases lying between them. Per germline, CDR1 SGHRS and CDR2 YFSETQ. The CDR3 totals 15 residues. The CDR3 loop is CASTKEGRGDEKLFF. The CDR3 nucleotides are TGCGCCAGCACCAAAGAAGGTCGGGGGGATGAAAAACTGTTTTTT.

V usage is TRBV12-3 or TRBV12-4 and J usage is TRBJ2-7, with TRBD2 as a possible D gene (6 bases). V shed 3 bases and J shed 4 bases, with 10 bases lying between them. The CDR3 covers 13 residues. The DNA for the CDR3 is TGTGCCAGCAGTTTCGCGGGGACGTACGAGCAGTACTTC. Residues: CASSFAGTYEQYF.